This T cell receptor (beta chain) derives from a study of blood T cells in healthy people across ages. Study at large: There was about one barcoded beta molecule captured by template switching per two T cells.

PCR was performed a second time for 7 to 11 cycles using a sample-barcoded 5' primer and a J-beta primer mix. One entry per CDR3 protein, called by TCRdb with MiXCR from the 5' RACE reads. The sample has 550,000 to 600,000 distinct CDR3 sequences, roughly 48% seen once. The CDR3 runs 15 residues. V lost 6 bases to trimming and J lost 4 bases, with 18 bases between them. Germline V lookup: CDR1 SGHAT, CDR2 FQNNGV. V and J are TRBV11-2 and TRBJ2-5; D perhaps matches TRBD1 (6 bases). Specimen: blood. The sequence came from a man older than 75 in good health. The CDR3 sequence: CASRTGTVWAETQYF. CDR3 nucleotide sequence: TGTGCCAGCAGGACAGGAACTGTGTGGGCAGAGACCCAGTACTTC.